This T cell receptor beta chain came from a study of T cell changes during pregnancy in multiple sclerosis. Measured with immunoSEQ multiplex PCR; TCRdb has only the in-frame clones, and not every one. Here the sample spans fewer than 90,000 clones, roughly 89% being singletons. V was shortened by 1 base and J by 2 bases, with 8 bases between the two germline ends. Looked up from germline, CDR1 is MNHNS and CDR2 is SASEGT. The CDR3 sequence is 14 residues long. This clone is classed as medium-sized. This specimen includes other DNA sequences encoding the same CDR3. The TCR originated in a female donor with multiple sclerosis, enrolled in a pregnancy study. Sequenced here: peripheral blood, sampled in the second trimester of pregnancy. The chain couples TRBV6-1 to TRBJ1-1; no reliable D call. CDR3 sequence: CASSEVPVNTEAFF. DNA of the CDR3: TGTGCCAGCAGTGAAGTTCCCGTTAACACTGAAGCTTTCTTT.